The rows below give T cell receptor beta chains drawn from one sample of a study of CXCR3-negative and CXCR3-positive naive CD8 T cells. TCRdb re-called the 5' RACE reads and gives one entry per CDR3 protein, without DNA. The sample table sets out about 120,000 distinct CDR3 sequences. The sequenced sample was naive CXCR3+ CD8+ T cells from blood. The receptors derive from a human donor in good health. Some clones in this sample may be carry-over from other donors' samples. CDR3s include the opening cysteine and the closing phenylalanine or tryptophan.

V gene: TRBV5-1
J gene: TRBJ2-7
CDR3 protein: CASSLTQGGSYEQYF

V gene: TRBV7-6
J gene: TRBJ2-7
CDR3 protein: CASSDRDTPYEQYF

V gene: TRBV6-2/TRBV6-3
J gene: TRBJ2-1
CDR3 protein: CASSPGGLAGLPSNSYNEQFF

V gene: TRBV9
J gene: TRBJ1-5
CDR3 protein: CASSEDGSHQPQHF

V gene: TRBV10-2
J gene: TRBJ2-7
CDR3 protein: CASSPYGFTYEQYF

V gene: TRBV7-3
J gene: TRBJ2-3
CDR3 protein: CASSFSPEDTQYF

V gene: TRBV19
J gene: TRBJ2-7
CDR3 protein: CASGQGRSLYEQYF

V gene: TRBV11-2
J gene: TRBJ1-2
CDR3 protein: CASSPVVQGGGYTF

V gene: TRBV4-3
J gene: TRBJ2-7
CDR3 protein: CASSKKRAYEQYF

V gene: TRBV6-2/TRBV6-3
J gene: TRBJ2-1
CDR3 protein: CASNPGQGYNEQFF

V gene: TRBV28
J gene: TRBJ2-3
CDR3 protein: CASSFSHLGTATQYF

V gene: TRBV19
J gene: TRBJ1-5
CDR3 protein: CASSIEGGNQPQHF

V gene: TRBV28
J gene: TRBJ2-1
CDR3 protein: CASTSQHEGLGEQFF

V gene: TRBV4-3
J gene: TRBJ1-2
CDR3 protein: CASSPGVEANYGYTF

V gene: TRBV29-1
J gene: TRBJ2-1
CDR3 protein: CSLTAQVNNEQFF

V gene: TRBV29-1
J gene: TRBJ2-1
CDR3 protein: CSVDGSGLVYEQFF

V gene: TRBV12-3/TRBV12-4
J gene: TRBJ2-3
CDR3 protein: CASSSGVGGRTLGDTQYF

V gene: TRBV20-1
J gene: TRBJ2-5
CDR3 protein: CSARAEGTGWETQYF

V gene: TRBV19
J gene: TRBJ1-1
CDR3 protein: CASSMGPENTEAFF

V gene: TRBV5-1
J gene: TRBJ2-7
CDR3 protein: CASSLAQHEQYF

V gene: TRBV12-3/TRBV12-4
J gene: TRBJ1-5
CDR3 protein: CASSLSTGGAGQPQHF

V gene: TRBV7-9
J gene: TRBJ2-2
CDR3 protein: CASSLSMDTGELFF

V gene: TRBV7-9
J gene: TRBJ2-3
CDR3 protein: CASRFPNPSTDTQYF

V gene: TRBV29-1
J gene: TRBJ2-5
CDR3 protein: CSVWPAGEETQYF

V gene: TRBV20-1
J gene: TRBJ2-7
CDR3 protein: CSGEGAGPYEQYF

V gene: TRBV7-9
J gene: TRBJ1-1
CDR3 protein: CASSQTDPGMNTEAFF

V gene: TRBV11-3
J gene: TRBJ1-1
CDR3 protein: CASSPGGPEAFF

V gene: TRBV28
J gene: TRBJ2-2
CDR3 protein: CASSLGNAGPGELFF

V gene: TRBV20-1
J gene: TRBJ2-7
CDR3 protein: CSAREGAGGYEQYF

V gene: TRBV4-1
J gene: TRBJ1-1
CDR3 protein: CASSQVQLGTEAFF

V gene: TRBV27
J gene: TRBJ1-2
CDR3 protein: CASSPRGRLEDYTF

V gene: TRBV7-9
J gene: TRBJ2-7
CDR3 protein: CASSPGGFSYEQYF

V gene: TRBV12-3/TRBV12-4
J gene: TRBJ2-5
CDR3 protein: CASSTGGVTQYF

V gene: TRBV4-2
J gene: TRBJ2-6
CDR3 protein: CASSLETGSTGANVLTF

V gene: TRBV6-2/TRBV6-3
J gene: TRBJ2-7
CDR3 protein: CASSYAGTGYEQYF

V gene: TRBV5-6
J gene: TRBJ2-7
CDR3 protein: CASSLDGLAGREQYF

V gene: TRBV19
J gene: TRBJ1-5
CDR3 protein: CASSMTPTYSNQPQHF

V gene: TRBV7-6
J gene: TRBJ2-2
CDR3 protein: CASSSLETGELFF

V gene: TRBV18
J gene: TRBJ2-7
CDR3 protein: CASSSTGTTYEQYF

V gene: TRBV3-1
J gene: TRBJ2-1
CDR3 protein: CASSQGLAGGSYNEQFF

V gene: TRBV6-4
J gene: TRBJ2-1
CDR3 protein: CASSEGGGNNEQFF

V gene: TRBV28
J gene: TRBJ2-2
CDR3 protein: CASSLTLAVNTGELFF

V gene: TRBV7-2
J gene: TRBJ1-6
CDR3 protein: CASSLDSLNSYNSPLHF

V gene: TRBV4-2
J gene: TRBJ2-7
CDR3 protein: CASSQEVGPYYEQYF

V gene: TRBV4-1
J gene: TRBJ1-1
CDR3 protein: CASSQDKNTEAFF

V gene: TRBV28
J gene: TRBJ2-7
CDR3 protein: CASSLPANPGADYEQYF

V gene: TRBV2
J gene: TRBJ2-1
CDR3 protein: CASSAASGSSYNEQFF

V gene: TRBV28
J gene: TRBJ2-5
CDR3 protein: CASSPMLASGYQETQYF

V gene: TRBV5-1
J gene: TRBJ2-7
CDR3 protein: CASGVAGLSYEQYF

V gene: TRBV9
J gene: TRBJ2-1
CDR3 protein: CASSVAADHYNEQFF

V gene: TRBV29-1
J gene: TRBJ2-7
CDR3 protein: CSVEDGSAGYEQYF

V gene: TRBV7-8
J gene: TRBJ2-3
CDR3 protein: CASSALNGRGTDTQYF

V gene: TRBV4-1
J gene: TRBJ2-7
CDR3 protein: CASSQVRGGPGYEQYF

V gene: TRBV11-2
J gene: TRBJ2-5
CDR3 protein: CASSLRTGGQETQYF

V gene: TRBV7-8
J gene: TRBJ2-1
CDR3 protein: CASSQAASSYNEQFF

V gene: TRBV12-3/TRBV12-4
J gene: TRBJ2-4
CDR3 protein: CASRPEGTSKNIQYF

V gene: TRBV7-9
J gene: TRBJ2-7
CDR3 protein: CASSPDLDRENSYEQYF